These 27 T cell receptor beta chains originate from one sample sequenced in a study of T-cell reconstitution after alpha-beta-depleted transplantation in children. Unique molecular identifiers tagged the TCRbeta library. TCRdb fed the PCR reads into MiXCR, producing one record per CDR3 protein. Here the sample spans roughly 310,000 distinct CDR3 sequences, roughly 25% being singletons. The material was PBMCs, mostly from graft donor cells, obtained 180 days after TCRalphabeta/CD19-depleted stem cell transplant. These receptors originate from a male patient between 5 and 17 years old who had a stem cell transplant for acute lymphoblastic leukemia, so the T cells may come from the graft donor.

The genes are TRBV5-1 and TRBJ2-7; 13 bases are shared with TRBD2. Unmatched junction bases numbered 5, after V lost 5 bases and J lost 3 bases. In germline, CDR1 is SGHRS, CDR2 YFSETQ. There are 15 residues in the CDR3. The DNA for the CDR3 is TGCGCCAGCAGATATCGGACTAGCGGGGGCTACGAGCAGTACTTC. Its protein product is CASRYRTSGGYEQYF.

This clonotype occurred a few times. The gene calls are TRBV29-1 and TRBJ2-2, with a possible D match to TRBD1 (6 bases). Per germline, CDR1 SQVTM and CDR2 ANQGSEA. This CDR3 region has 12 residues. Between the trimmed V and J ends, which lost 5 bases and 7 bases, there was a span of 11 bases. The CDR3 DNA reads TGCAGCGTTAAGGGGGAGTACGGGGAGCTGTTTTTT. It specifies CSVKGEYGELFF.

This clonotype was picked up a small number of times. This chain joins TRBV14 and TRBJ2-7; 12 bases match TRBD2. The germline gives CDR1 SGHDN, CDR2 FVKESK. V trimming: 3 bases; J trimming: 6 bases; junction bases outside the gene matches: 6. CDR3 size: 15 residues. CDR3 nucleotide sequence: TGTGCCAGCAGCCAGGAACTAGCGGGAGGTCTCGAGCAGTACTTC. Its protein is CASSQELAGGLEQYF.

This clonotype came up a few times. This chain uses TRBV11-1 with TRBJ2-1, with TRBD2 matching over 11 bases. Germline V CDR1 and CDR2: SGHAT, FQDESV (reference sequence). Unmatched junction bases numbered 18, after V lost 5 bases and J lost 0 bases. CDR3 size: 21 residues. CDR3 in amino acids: CASSPSAGLAEILSSYNEQFF. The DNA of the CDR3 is TGTGCCAGCAGCCCTTCGGCGGGACTAGCGGAAATCTTAAGCTCCTACAATGAGCAGTTCTTC.

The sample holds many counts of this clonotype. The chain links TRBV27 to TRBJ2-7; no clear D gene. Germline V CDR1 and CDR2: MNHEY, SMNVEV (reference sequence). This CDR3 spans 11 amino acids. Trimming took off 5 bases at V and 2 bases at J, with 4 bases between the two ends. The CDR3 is CASSAPYEQYF. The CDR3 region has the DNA TGTGCCAGCAGTGCCCCCTACGAGCAGTACTTC.

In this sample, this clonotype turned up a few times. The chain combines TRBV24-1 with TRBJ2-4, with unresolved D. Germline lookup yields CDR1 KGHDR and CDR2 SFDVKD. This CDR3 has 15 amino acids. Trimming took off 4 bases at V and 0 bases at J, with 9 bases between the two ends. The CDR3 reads CATSEPQEAKNIQYF. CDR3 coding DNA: TGTGCCACCAGTGAACCTCAGGAAGCCAAAAACATTCAGTACTTC.

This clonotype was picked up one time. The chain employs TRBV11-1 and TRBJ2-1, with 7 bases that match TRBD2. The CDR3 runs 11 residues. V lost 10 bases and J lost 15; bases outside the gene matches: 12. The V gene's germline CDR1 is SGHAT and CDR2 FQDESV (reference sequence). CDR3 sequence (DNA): TGTGCCACCCGAACGGGGGGAGGCATGTTCTTC. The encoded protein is CATRTGGGMFF.

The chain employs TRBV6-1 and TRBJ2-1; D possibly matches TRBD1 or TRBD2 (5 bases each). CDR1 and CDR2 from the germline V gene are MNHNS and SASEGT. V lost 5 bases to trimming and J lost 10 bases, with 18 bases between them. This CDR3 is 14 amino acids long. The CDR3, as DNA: TGTGCCAGCAGTCTCGTGGGGGTAAAGGGGGAGCAGTTCTTC. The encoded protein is CASSLVGVKGEQFF.

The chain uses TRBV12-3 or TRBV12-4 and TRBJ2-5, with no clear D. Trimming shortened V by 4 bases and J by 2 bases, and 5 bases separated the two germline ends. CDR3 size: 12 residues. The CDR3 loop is CASSSRQETQYF. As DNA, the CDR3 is TGTGCCAGCAGTTCCAGACAAGAGACCCAGTACTTC.

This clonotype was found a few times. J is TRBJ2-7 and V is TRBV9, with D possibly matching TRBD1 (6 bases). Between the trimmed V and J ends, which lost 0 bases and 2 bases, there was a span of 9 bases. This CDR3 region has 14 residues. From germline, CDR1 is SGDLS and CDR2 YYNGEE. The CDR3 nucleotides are TGTGCCAGCAGCGTAGATGGGGGCCCCTACGAGCAGTACTTC. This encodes CASSVDGGPYEQYF.

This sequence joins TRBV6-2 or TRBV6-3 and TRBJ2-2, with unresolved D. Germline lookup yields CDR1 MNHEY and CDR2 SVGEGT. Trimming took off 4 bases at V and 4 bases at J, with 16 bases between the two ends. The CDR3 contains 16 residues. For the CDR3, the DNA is TGTGCCAGCAGTTTCTTTGGGTTCGGTGGCACCGGGGAGCTGTTTTTT. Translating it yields CASSFFGFGGTGELFF.

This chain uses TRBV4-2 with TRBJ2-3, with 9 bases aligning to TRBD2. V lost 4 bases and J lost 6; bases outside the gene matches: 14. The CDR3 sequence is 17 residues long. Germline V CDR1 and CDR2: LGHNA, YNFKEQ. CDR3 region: CASSPRILREGLDTQYF. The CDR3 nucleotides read TGTGCCAGCAGCCCTCGGATTCTGCGGGAGGGCTTGGATACGCAGTATTTT.

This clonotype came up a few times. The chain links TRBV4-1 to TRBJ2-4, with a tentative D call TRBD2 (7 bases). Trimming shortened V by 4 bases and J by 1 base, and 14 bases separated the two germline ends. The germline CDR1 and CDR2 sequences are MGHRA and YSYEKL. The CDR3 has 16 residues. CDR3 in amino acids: CASSREAGAAKNIQYF. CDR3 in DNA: TGCGCCAGCAGCCGCGAGGCGGGGGCGGCCAAAAACATTCAGTACTTC.

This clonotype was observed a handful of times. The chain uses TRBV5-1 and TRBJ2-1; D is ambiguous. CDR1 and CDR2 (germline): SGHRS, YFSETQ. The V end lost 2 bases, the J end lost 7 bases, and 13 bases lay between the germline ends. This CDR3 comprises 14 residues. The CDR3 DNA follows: TGCGCCAGCAGCTTCGACCGACCGCGGAATGAGCAGTTCTTC. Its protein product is CASSFDRPRNEQFF.

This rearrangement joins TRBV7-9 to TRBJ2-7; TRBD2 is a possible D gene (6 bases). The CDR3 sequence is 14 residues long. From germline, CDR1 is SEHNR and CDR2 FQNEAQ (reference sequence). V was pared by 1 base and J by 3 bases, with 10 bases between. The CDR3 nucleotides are TGTGCCAGCAGCTTAGGAGGGACTTTCTACGAGCAGTACTTC. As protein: CASSLGGTFYEQYF.

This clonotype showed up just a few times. CDR3 sequence reads: CASSDRVAPYYGYTF. The CDR3, as DNA: TGCGCCAGCAGTGATCGCGTGGCCCCCTACTATGGCTACACCTTC. V and J are TRBV10-2 and TRBJ1-2, with no clear D. Germline CDR1 WSHSY, CDR2 SAAADI. V was cut by 3 bases and J by 3 bases, with 14 bases left in between. The CDR3 totals 15 residues.

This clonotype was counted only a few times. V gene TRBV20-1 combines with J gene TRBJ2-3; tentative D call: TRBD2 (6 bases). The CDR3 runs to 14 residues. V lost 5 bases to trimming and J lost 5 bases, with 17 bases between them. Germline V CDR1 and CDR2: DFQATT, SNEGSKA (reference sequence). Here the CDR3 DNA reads TGCAGTGCTCCCGCCGGGAGTTTCGTAGATACGCAGTATTTT. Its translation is CSAPAGSFVDTQYF.

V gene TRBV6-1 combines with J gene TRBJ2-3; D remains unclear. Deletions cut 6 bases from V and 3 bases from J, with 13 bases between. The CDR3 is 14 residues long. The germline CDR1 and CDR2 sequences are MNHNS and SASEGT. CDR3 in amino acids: CASRDPQSTDTQYF. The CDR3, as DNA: TGTGCCAGCAGGGACCCGCAATCTACAGATACGCAGTATTTT.

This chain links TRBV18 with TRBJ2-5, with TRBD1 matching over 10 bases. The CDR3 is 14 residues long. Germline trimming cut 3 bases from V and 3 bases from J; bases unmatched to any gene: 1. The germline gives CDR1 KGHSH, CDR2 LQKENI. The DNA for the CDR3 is TGTGCCAGCTCACCGACAGGGGGCGAAGAGACCCAGTACTTC. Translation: CASSPTGGEETQYF.

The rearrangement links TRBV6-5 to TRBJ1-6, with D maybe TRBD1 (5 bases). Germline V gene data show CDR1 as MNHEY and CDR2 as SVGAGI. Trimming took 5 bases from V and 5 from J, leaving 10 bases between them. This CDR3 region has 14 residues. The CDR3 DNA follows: TGTGCCAGCAGTGGGACGGGCCATAATTCACCCCTCCACTTT. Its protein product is CASSGTGHNSPLHF.

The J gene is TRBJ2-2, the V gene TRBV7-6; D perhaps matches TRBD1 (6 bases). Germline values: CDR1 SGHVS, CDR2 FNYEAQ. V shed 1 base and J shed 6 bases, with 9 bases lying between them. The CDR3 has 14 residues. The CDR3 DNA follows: TGTGCCAGCAGCTTAGAGGGGGAAGCCGGGGAGCTGTTTTTT. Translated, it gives CASSLEGEAGELFF.

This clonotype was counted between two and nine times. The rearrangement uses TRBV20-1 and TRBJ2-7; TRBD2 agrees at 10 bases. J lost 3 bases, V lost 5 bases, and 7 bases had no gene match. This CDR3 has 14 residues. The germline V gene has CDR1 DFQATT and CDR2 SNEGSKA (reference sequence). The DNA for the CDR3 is TGCAGTGCTGTTAGACTAGCGGGTTTCTACGAGCAGTACTTC. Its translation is CSAVRLAGFYEQYF.

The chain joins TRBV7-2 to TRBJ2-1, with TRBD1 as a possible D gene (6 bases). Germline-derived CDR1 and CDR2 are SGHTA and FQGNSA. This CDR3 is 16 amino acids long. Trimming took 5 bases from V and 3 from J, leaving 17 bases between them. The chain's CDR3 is CASSQAKGGFYNEQFF. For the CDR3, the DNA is TGTGCCAGCAGCCAAGCAAAAGGGGGATTCTACAATGAGCAGTTCTTC.

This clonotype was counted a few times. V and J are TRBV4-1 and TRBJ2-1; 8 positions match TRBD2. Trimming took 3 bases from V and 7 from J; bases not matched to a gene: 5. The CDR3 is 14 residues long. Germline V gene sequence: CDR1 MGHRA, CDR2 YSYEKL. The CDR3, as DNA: TGCGCCAGCAGCCACCGGACTAGCAGGAATGAGCAGTTCTTC. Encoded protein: CASSHRTSRNEQFF.

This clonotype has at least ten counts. The CDR3 DNA is TGCAGCGTTGACGCGAACACCGGGGAGCTGTTTTTT. Its protein is CSVDANTGELFF. The chain uses TRBV29-1 and TRBJ2-2; unclear D gene. Looked up from germline, CDR1 is SQVTM and CDR2 is ANQGSEA. CDR3 length: 12 amino acids. Deletions cut 3 bases from V and 0 bases from J, with 2 bases between.

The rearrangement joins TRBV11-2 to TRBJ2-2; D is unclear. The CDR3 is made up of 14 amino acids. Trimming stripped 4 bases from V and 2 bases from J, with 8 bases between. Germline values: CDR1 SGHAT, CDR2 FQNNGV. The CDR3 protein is CASSYRQNTGELFF. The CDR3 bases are TGTGCCAGCAGCTATCGACAAAACACCGGGGAGCTGTTTTTT.

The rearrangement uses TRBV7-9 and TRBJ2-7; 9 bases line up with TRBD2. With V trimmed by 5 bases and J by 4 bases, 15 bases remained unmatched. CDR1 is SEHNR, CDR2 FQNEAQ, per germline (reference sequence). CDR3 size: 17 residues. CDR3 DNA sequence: TGTGCCAGCAGCAAGGGGGCGACTAGCGGCTATGATTACGAGCAGTACTTC. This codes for CASSKGATSGYDYEQYF.